This TCR beta chain was identified during a study of blood T cell repertoires in COVID-19. Study-wide background: COVID-19 samples, acute and convalescent, were from the United States, Italy and Spain. The cDNA or gDNA used as material had been derived from T cells, B-cell-depleted T cells, or PBMCs.

This clone was seen once. Original analysis: For nucleated cells, counts were estimated from reference gene primer amplification. Profiled with immunoSEQ multiplex PCR; TCRdb holds only in-frame clones, not every one. That table supplies the V and J calls and clone size; D and trimming were determined from the DNA. The data contain around 79,000 clones, about nine tenths of them seen just once; the ten biggest clones take up around a tenth. The source of this sequence is a human donor in a cohort sampled during active COVID-19. Material: peripheral blood.

The CDR3 is CASSRRWGLGTGELFF. CDR3 nucleotides: TGTGCCAGCAGCCGTAGGTGGGGGCTTGGTACCGGGGAGCTGTTTTTT. The chain combines TRBV7-2 with TRBJ2-2, with D perhaps TRBD1 (6 bases). V lost 5 bases and J 5 bases, leaving 18 bases between the germline ends. The CDR3 consists of 16 residues. CDR1 and CDR2 from the germline V gene are SGHTA and FQGNSA.